Presented here are 23 T cell receptor beta chains from one specimen sequenced in a study of blood T cell repertoires in COVID-19. Clones were sequenced by immunoSEQ multiplex PCR, and TCRdb holds only the in-frame ones, with some missing. The table has tens of thousands of clones, about nine tenths seen once; the top ten hold 6.5% to 8.5%. Sequenced sample: peripheral blood. These receptors were collected from a man younger than 30 with COVID-19, enrolled during active disease.

V is TRBV5-6 and J is TRBJ1-5; no clear D gene. V was trimmed by 2 bases and J by 0 bases, leaving 12 bases between them. The CDR3 loop spans 16 amino acids. Germline V lookup: CDR1 SGHDT, CDR2 YYEEEE. In DNA, the CDR3 is TGTGCCAGCAGCTTATCCTTCGGGGATAGCAATCAGCCCCAGCATTTT. It is translated as CASSLSFGDSNQPQHF. Full variable domain (outside the CDR3, taken from reference TRBV5-6 and TRBJ1-5): DAGVTQSPTHLIKTRGQQVTLRCSPKSGHDTVSWYQQALGQGPQFIFQYYEEEERQRGNFPDRFSGHQFPNYSSELNVNALLLGDSALYLCASSLSFGDSNQPQHFGDGTRLSIL.

V is TRBV5-1 and J is TRBJ2-7; D remains ambiguous. From germline, CDR1 is SGHRS and CDR2 YFSETQ. V dropped 0 bases and J dropped 4 bases, with 14 bases sitting between them. The CDR3 spans 15 residues. For the CDR3, the DNA is TGCGCCAGCAGCTTGGCCGCGCAATTCGGTTACGAGCAGTACTTC. Amino acids: CASSLAAQFGYEQYF.

V and J are TRBV10-3 and TRBJ2-2; 7 positions agree with TRBD1. CDR1 is ENHRY and CDR2 is SYGVKD in the germline V gene. The CDR3 is 14 amino acids. The ends lost 6 bases at V and 6 bases at J; junction bases unmatched: 7. The CDR3 coding sequence is TGTGCCATCAGGACAGGGATCGGGGCCGGGGAGCTGTTTTTT. It translates to CAIRTGIGAGELFF.

This clone was observed once. The chain combines TRBV5-1 with TRBJ2-2; a weak D match, TRBD2 (5 bases). The CDR3 sequence is 15 residues long. V was trimmed by 0 bases and J by 9 bases, leaving 15 bases between them. Germline CDR1 is SGHRS and CDR2 is YFSETQ. The CDR3 here is CASSLGGGYLRELFF. The CDR3 DNA is TGCGCCAGCAGCTTGGGCGGCGGGTACCTCAGGGAGCTGTTTTTT. Combining the CDR3 with reference TRBV5-1 and TRBJ2-2 gives the whole variable domain KAGVTQTPRYLIKTRGQQVTLSCSPISGHRSVSWYQQTPGQGLQFLFEYFSETQRNKGNFPGRFSGRQFSNSRSEMNVSTLELGDSALYLCASSLGGGYLRELFFGEGSRLTVL.

This chain connects TRBV12-3 or TRBV12-4 to TRBJ2-2; no clear D gene. The CDR3 totals 13 residues. Trimming took off 3 bases at V and 1 base at J, with 3 bases between the two ends. The CDR3 region has the DNA TGTGCCAGCAGTTTCAGGAACACCGGGGAGCTGTTTTTT. This gives the protein CASSFRNTGELFF.

This chain connects TRBV24-1 to TRBJ2-2; the match to TRBD2 covers 7 bases. V was pared by 4 bases and J by 6 bases, with 4 bases of the junction left unmatched. The CDR3 covers 14 residues. Per the germline V gene, CDR1 is KGHDR and CDR2 is SFDVKD. The CDR3 coding sequence is TGTGCCACCAGTGAGGCGGGGGAGGCCGGGGAGCTGTTTTTT. It translates to CATSEAGEAGELFF.

The chain has TRBV11-3 and TRBJ2-2; 11 bases are shared with TRBD2. The CDR3 loop spans 16 amino acids. Germline trimming cut 5 bases from V and 1 base from J; bases unmatched to any gene: 3. Germline CDR1 reads SGHNT; CDR2 reads YENEEA. The CDR3 loop reads CASSPGTSGNTGELFF. CDR3 coding DNA: TGTGCCAGCAGCCCCGGGACTAGCGGGAACACCGGGGAGCTGTTTTTT.

The V call is TRBV7-9, the J call TRBJ2-2; maybe TRBD2 (5 bases). This CDR3 is built from 15 residues. Trimming removed 4 bases at V and 1 base at J, with 10 bases between. Germline assignment: CDR1 SEHNR and CDR2 FQNEAQ (reference sequence). For the CDR3, the DNA is TGTGCCAGCAGCTCCCGGACTGGGAACACCGGGGAGCTGTTTTTT. Translated, it gives CASSSRTGNTGELFF.

A single count supports this clone. This chain links TRBV5-5 with TRBJ2-2; 10 nucleotides align to TRBD2. Germline assignment: CDR1 SGHKS and CDR2 YYEKEE (reference sequence). Losses at the gene ends were 4 bases for V and 3 bases for J; bases not matched to a gene: 6. This CDR3 is built from 16 residues. This CDR3 reads CASSARTSGYTGELFF. Here the CDR3 DNA reads TGTGCCAGCAGCGCTAGGACTAGCGGCTACACCGGGGAGCTGTTTTTT.

V is TRBV28 and J is TRBJ2-2; 8 nucleotides match TRBD1. The CDR3 totals 15 residues. With V trimmed by 3 bases and J by 6 bases, 6 bases remained unmatched. Germline lookup yields CDR1 MDHEN and CDR2 SYDVKM. DNA of the CDR3: TGTGCCAGCAGTTTGCGGCAGGGGGCAGCCGGGGAGCTGTTTTTT. Translation: CASSLRQGAAGELFF.

This clone was seen just once. The J gene is TRBJ2-5, the V gene TRBV28; a possible D gene is TRBD1 (6 bases). This CDR3 is 11 amino acids long. Trimming shortened V by 7 bases and J by 5 bases, and 8 bases separated the two germline ends. The germline gives CDR1 MDHEN, CDR2 SYDVKM. The CDR3 coding sequence is TGTGCCAGCATCCAGGGGGAGACCCAGTACTTC. This codes for CASIQGETQYF.

The gene calls are TRBV15 and TRBJ2-3, with 10 positions matching TRBD2. Per germline, CDR1 LNHNV and CDR2 YYDKDF (reference sequence). With 1 base clipped from V and 6 bases from J, the junction kept 7 bases outside the gene matches. There are 16 residues in the CDR3. The CDR3 loop reads CATSRATAGGSDTQYF. Written as DNA, the CDR3 is TGTGCCACCAGCAGAGCTACAGCGGGAGGGTCGGATACGCAGTATTTT.

J is TRBJ2-1 and V is TRBV7-2; 9 bases map to TRBD1. The V and J ends lost 2 bases and 7 bases, in that order; junction bases with no gene match: 12. This CDR3 has 17 amino acids. Looked up from germline, CDR1 is SGHTA and CDR2 is FQGNSA. CDR3 in amino acids: CASSLFLGQGRLNEQFF. CDR3 sequence (DNA): TGTGCCAGCAGCTTATTCCTAGGACAGGGGCGTCTTAATGAGCAGTTCTTC.

The CDR3 DNA reads as TGTGCCAGCAGCTTGTACGGGGAGAATGGCTACACCTTC. Residues: CASSLYGENGYTF. This chain links TRBV5-6 with TRBJ1-2, with D hard to call. Germline V gene lookup returns CDR1 SGHDT and CDR2 YYEEEE. This CDR3 spans 13 amino acids. Trimming removed 1 base at V and 6 bases at J, with 10 bases between.

The chain has TRBV5-5 and TRBJ1-1; a possible D gene is TRBD1 (5 bases). This CDR3 contains 13 residues. Trimming stripped 1 base from V and 1 base from J, with 5 bases between. Germline V gives CDR1 SGHKS, CDR2 YYEKEE (reference sequence). The CDR3 sequence: CASSLTGNTEAFF. The CDR3, as DNA: TGTGCCAGCAGCTTGACAGGGAACACTGAAGCTTTCTTT. Full variable domain (rest looked up from reference TRBV5-5 and TRBJ1-1): DAGVTQSPTHLIKTRGQQVTLRCSPISGHKSVSWYQQVLGQGPQFIFQYYEKEERGRGNFPDRFSARQFPNYSSELNVNALLLGDSALYLCASSLTGNTEAFFGQGTRLTVV.

Worth noting for this clone: One end of the junction varies from germline; a read error may be responsible. This chain links TRBV15 with TRBJ1-4; 10 bases fit TRBD1. CDR1 and CDR2 (germline): LNHNV, YYDKDF (reference sequence). The CDR3 totals 19 residues. The CDR3 nucleotides read TGTGCCACCAGCGGCCCCCGGACAGGGGGGACTGGGCGGGGTGAAAAACTGCTTTTT. Translating gives CATSGPRTGGTGRGEKLLF.

The genes are TRBV7-2 and TRBJ2-7, with 9 positions matching TRBD1. Germline V gene sequence: CDR1 SGHTA, CDR2 FQGNSA. The CDR3 loop spans 16 amino acids. V gave up 4 bases and J gave up 4 bases; unmatched junction bases: 11. CDR3 protein: CASSSHRDRESYEQYF. In nucleotides, the CDR3 is TGTGCCAGCAGCTCGCACCGGGACAGGGAGAGTTACGAGCAGTACTTC. Based on the CDR3 plus reference TRBV7-2 and TRBJ2-7, the full variable domain is GAGVSQSPSNKVTEKGKDVELRCDPISGHTALYWYRQSLGQGLEFLIYFQGNSAPDKSGLPSDRFSAERTGGSVSTLTIQRTQQEDSAVYLCASSSHRDRESYEQYFGPGTRLTVT.

The chain uses TRBV11-2 and TRBJ2-7; D may be TRBD2 (5 bases). CDR3 length: 13 residues. Trimming removed 1 base from V and 4 bases from J, with 8 bases in between. Germline CDR1 reads SGHAT; CDR2 reads FQNNGV. In DNA, the CDR3 is TGTGCCAGCAGCTTAGGAGCGGATTACGAGCAGTACTTC. Translating gives CASSLGADYEQYF.

The rearrangement joins TRBV7-9 to TRBJ2-2, with D uncertain. The CDR3 consists of 13 residues. CDR1 and CDR2 from the germline V gene are SEHNR and FQNEAQ (reference sequence). The V gene lost 1 base and the J gene lost 7 bases, with 7 bases spanning the gap. CDR3 residues: CASSLVPGGELFF. CDR3 coding DNA: TGTGCCAGCAGCTTAGTCCCGGGCGGGGAGCTGTTTTTT.

This clone was counted once. V is TRBV28 and J is TRBJ1-1, with TRBD1 matching 7 bases. This CDR3 spans 15 amino acids. V lost 0 bases and J lost 1; bases outside the gene matches: 2. The V gene's germline CDR1 is MDHEN and CDR2 SYDVKM. CDR3 DNA sequence: TGTGCCAGCAGTTTATGGAAGGGGGCGAACACTGAAGCTTTCTTT. It encodes CASSLWKGANTEAFF.

The CDR3: CASSQEGTNYEQYF. In nucleotides, the CDR3 is TGTGCCAGCAGCCAAGAGGGGACAAACTACGAGCAGTACTTC. This chain joins TRBV3-1 (or the pseudogene TRBV3-2) and TRBJ2-7, with a weak D call TRBD1 (6 bases). The CDR3 length is 14 residues. Per germline, CDR1 LGHDT and CDR2 YNNKEL (reference sequence). The V end lost 0 bases, the J end lost 3 bases, and 9 bases lay between the germline ends.

This clone was recorded once. CDR3 DNA: TGTGCCAGCAGCGGGGGCTGGACTGAAGCTTTCTTT. Translated: CASSGGWTEAFF. V and J are TRBV5-6 and TRBJ1-1; possible D gene TRBD1, 6 bases. V was cut by 4 bases and J by 5 bases, with 9 bases left in between. CDR3 length: 12 residues. Germline V CDR1 and CDR2: SGHDT, YYEEEE.

This chain joins TRBV7-9 and TRBJ2-7; 13 nucleotides align to TRBD2. In germline, CDR1 is SEHNR, CDR2 FQNEAQ (reference sequence). This CDR3 contains 15 residues. V gave up 5 bases and J gave up 5 bases; unmatched junction bases: 6. The CDR3 coding sequence is TGTGCCAGCAGCGGGGGGACTAGCGGGAACCACGAGCAGTACTTC. This encodes CASSGGTSGNHEQYF.